This is a list of T cell receptor beta chains from one sample in a study of regulatory T cells in long-lasting Graves disease. Using its own MiXCR run on the multiplex PCR reads, TCRdb lists one record per CDR3 protein. The sample has 500,000 or so distinct CDR3 sequences; approximately 15% are singletons. These same records also appear under a second study, on T cells in Graves' hyperthyroidism and ophthalmopathy.

This specimen consisted of peripheral blood mononuclear cells (PBMCs), obtained at new diagnosis, from a patient treated with antithyroid drugs. The source of these receptors is a woman in her forties or fifties with Graves disease. Both conserved end residues are part of each CDR3. The D gene is left open where the match is weak. Size is omitted from some rows. Given values are once, few, many or a class for expanded clones.

v_gene,j_gene,d_gene,abundance,CDR3aa,CDR3nt
TRBV20-1,TRBJ2-3,-,-,CSASEGSVADTQYF,TGCAGTGCTAGCGAAGGGAGCGTTGCAGATACGCAGTATTTT
TRBV28,TRBJ2-2,-,many,CASGSGGTNTGELFF,TGTGCCAGCGGATCTGGCGGGACAAACACCGGGGAGCTGTTTTTT
TRBV9,TRBJ2-5,TRBD2,many,CASSASGRALETQYF,TGTGCCAGCAGCGCTAGCGGGAGGGCCCTTGAGACCCAGTACTTC
TRBV29-1,TRBJ2-5,TRBD1,many,CSVLQGETQYF,TGCAGCGTCTTACAGGGGGAGACCCAGTACTTC
TRBV3-1,TRBJ2-2,TRBD2,few,CASSETSGRAVAGELFF,TGTGCCAGCAGTGAGACTAGCGGGAGGGCCGTCGCCGGGGAGCTGTTTTTT
TRBV10-3,TRBJ2-1,TRBD2,-,CAISESASGTYNEQFF,TGTGCCATCAGTGAGTCAGCTAGCGGGACCTACAATGAGCAGTTCTTC
TRBV19,TRBJ2-2,TRBD2,many,CASSTLAGVAGELFF,TGTGCCAGTAGTACACTAGCGGGAGTGGCCGGGGAGCTGTTTTTT
TRBV28,TRBJ2-2,TRBD2,many,CASSLGLAGLAGELFF,TGTGCCAGCAGTTTGGGCCTAGCGGGACTTGCCGGGGAGCTGTTTTTT
TRBV6-1,TRBJ2-3,TRBD2,few,CASSEVGTSGMGDTQYF,TGTGCCAGCAGTGAAGTAGGGACTAGCGGGATGGGAGATACGCAGTATTTT
TRBV5-1,TRBJ2-1,-,-,CASSPSGTPGGVNEQFF,TGCGCCAGCAGCCCTTCCGGGACCCCCGGGGGAGTCAATGAGCAGTTCTTC
TRBV4-2,TRBJ2-7,-,-,CASSQDLTVVRPSSYEQYF,TGTGCCAGCAGCCAAGATTTGACAGTTGTCCGACCTAGCTCCTACGAGCAGTACTTC
TRBV10-2,TRBJ2-7,TRBD1,-,CASSGGQGGTYEQYF,TGCGCCAGCAGTGGCGGACAGGGTGGCACCTACGAGCAGTACTTC
TRBV28,TRBJ2-1,TRBD1,many,CASTAEDRDDNEQFF,TGTGCCAGCACCGCTGAGGACAGGGACGACAATGAGCAGTTCTTC
TRBV12-3/TRBV12-4,TRBJ1-1,TRBD1,many,CASSPLQGARTEAFF,TGTGCCAGCAGTCCCCTACAGGGGGCGAGAACTGAAGCTTTCTTT
TRBV18,TRBJ2-3,-,few,CASSPPHSTDTQYF,TGTGCCAGCTCACCACCGCACAGCACAGATACGCAGTATTTT
TRBV29-1,TRBJ1-2,-,many,CSVEAYLYGYTF,TGCAGCGTTGAGGCGTACCTCTATGGCTACACCTTC
TRBV29-1,TRBJ2-7,-,many,CSVGSRSSYEQYF,TGCAGCGTAGGTAGTCGAAGCTCCTACGAGCAGTACTTC
TRBV28,TRBJ2-7,TRBD1,many,CASRPTGTVFYEQYF,TGTGCCAGCAGGCCTACCGGGACAGTTTTCTACGAGCAGTACTTC
TRBV7-9,TRBJ2-7,-,-,CASSSDHRYLEYF,TGTGCCAGCAGCTCAGACCACAGATATTTGGAGTACTTC
TRBV7-3,TRBJ1-2,TRBD1,many,CASSSGTDVYGYTF,TGTGCCAGCAGCTCAGGGACAGACGTCTATGGCTACACCTTC
TRBV9,TRBJ2-1,TRBD2,many,CASILSSGRVYNEQFF,TGTGCCAGCATCCTTTCGAGCGGGAGAGTTTACAATGAGCAGTTCTTC
TRBV28,TRBJ2-7,-,many,CASSTIRSLVCEQYF,TGTGCCAGCAGTACTATACGGAGTCTGGTCTGCGAGCAGTACTTC
TRBV19,TRBJ1-2,TRBD1,many,CASRTGTATRCTF,TGTGCCAGTAGGACCGGGACAGCCACGAGGTGCACCTTC
TRBV19,TRBJ1-4,-,few,CASSKYQIGQTNEKLFF,TGTGCCAGTAGTAAATACCAGATCGGACAGACTAATGAAAAACTGTTTTTT
TRBV7-2,TRBJ1-3,-,few,CAAAGGGRVISGNTIYF,TGTGCCGCTGCCGGGGGGGGCAGGGTAATCTCTGGAAACACCATATATTTT
TRBV5-6,TRBJ2-7,-,-,CASSLPDRTTLEQYF,TGTGCCAGCAGCTTGCCGGACAGGACTACGTTGGAGCAGTACTTC
TRBV10-3,TRBJ1-2,-,many,CAISESERIHGYTF,TGTGCCATCAGTGAGTCAGAGCGGATTCATGGCTACACCTTC
TRBV3-1,TRBJ1-1,TRBD1,-,CASSQTGVSTEAFF,TGTGCCAGCAGCCAAACAGGGGTATCCACTGAAGCTTTCTTT
TRBV19,TRBJ1-2,TRBD1,-,CASSLSGQVSYGYTF,TGTGCCAGTAGTTTATCAGGACAGGTGTCCTATGGCTACACCTTC
TRBV20-1,TRBJ2-7,TRBD2,few,CSARAVPSSGRAYEQYF,TGCAGTGCTAGAGCCGTACCCTCTAGCGGGAGGGCCTACGAGCAGTACTTC
TRBV9,TRBJ1-1,-,many,CASSVAKNTEAFF,TGTGCCAGCAGCGTAGCCAAGAACACTGAAGCTTTCTTT
TRBV20-1,TRBJ2-1,TRBD2,-,CSARDLREWHGEQFF,TGCAGTGCTAGAGATTTGCGGGAGTGGCACGGTGAGCAGTTCTTC
TRBV5-4,TRBJ2-7,-,few,CASSQRQPSYEQYF,TGTGCCAGCAGCCAGAGACAGCCTTCCTACGAGCAGTACTTC
TRBV27,TRBJ1-6,-,few,CASSQLGGSNSPLHF,TGTGCCAGCAGTCAACTAGGGGGAAGTAATTCACCCCTCCACTTT
TRBV5-5,TRBJ2-5,-,many,CASSSPGGRETQYF,TGTGCCAGCAGCTCCCCTGGCGGTCGAGAGACCCAGTACTTC
TRBV5-1,TRBJ2-2,-,many,CASSNSATNTGELFF,TGCGCCAGCAGCAATAGCGCGACGAACACCGGGGAGCTGTTTTTT
TRBV20-1,TRBJ2-7,TRBD2,many,CSASPGTSDYEQYF,TGCAGTGCTTCCCCCGGGACTAGCGACTACGAGCAGTACTTC
TRBV12-3/TRBV12-4,TRBJ1-1,-,many,CASSLSRRNTEAFF,TGTGCCAGCAGTTTAAGCAGGAGGAACACTGAAGCTTTCTTT
TRBV10-3,TRBJ1-2,-,few,CAISYQGAQGYTF,TGTGCCATCAGCTATCAAGGGGCCCAAGGCTACACCTTC
TRBV5-1,TRBJ2-3,-,many,CASRPPGLNTDTQYF,TGCGCCAGCAGACCCCCCGGACTAAACACAGATACGCAGTATTTT
TRBV7-9,TRBJ2-2,TRBD2,-,CASSRGLAGTAGGELFF,TGTGCCAGCAGCAGAGGACTAGCGGGTACCGCCGGCGGGGAGCTGTTTTTT